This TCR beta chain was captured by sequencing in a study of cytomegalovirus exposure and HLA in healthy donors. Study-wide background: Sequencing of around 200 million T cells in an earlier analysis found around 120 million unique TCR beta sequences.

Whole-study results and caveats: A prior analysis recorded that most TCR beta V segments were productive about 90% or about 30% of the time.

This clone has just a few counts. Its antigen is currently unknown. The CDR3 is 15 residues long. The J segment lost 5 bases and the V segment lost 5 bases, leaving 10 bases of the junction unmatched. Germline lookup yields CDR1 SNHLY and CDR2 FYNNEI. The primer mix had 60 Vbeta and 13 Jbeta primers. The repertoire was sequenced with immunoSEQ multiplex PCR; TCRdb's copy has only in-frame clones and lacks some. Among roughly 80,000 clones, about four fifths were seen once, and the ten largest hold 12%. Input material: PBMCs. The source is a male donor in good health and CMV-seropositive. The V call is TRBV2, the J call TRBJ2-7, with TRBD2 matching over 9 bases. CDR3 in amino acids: CASSLLTSGRDEQYF. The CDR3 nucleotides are TGTGCCAGCAGTCTACTGACTAGCGGAAGGGACGAGCAGTACTTC.